The rows below give T cell receptor beta chains drawn from one sample of a study of shared clonotypes between healthy human individuals. Repertoires were generated with immunoSEQ multiplex PCR, while TCRdb's copy carries only in-frame clones and drops some. The top ten hold approximately 0.35% of the sample, which has roughly 2,500,000 clones, 90% to 95% seen once. The sequenced sample was naive CD4+ T cells from PBMCs. These receptors were collected from a man younger than 35 in good health. Some clones in this sample may be carry-over from other donors' samples. The CDR3 runs from the conserved cysteine through the conserved F or W. D genes are given only for firm matches. Part of the rows lack a size; the others show once, few, many or a class for expanded clones.

j_gene: TRBJ2-1; v_gene: TRBV30; abundance: -; d_gene: -; CDR3aa: CAWIETFSRYNEQFF; CDR3nt: TGTGCCTGGATAGAGACTTTCTCCCGCTACAATGAGCAGTTCTTC
j_gene: TRBJ2-1; v_gene: TRBV5-1; abundance: -; d_gene: TRBD2; CDR3aa: CASSRASGSYNEQFF; CDR3nt: TGCGCCAGCAGCAGAGCTAGCGGATCCTACAATGAGCAGTTCTTC
j_gene: TRBJ2-1; v_gene: TRBV10-3; abundance: -; d_gene: -; CDR3aa: CAISESSGLIYLFF; CDR3nt: TGTGCCATCAGTGAGTCTAGCGGCCTTATCTACCTGTTCTTC
j_gene: TRBJ2-1; v_gene: TRBV7-3; abundance: -; d_gene: TRBD1; CDR3aa: CASSFGTATYNEQFF; CDR3nt: TGTGCCAGCAGCTTCGGGACAGCAACCTACAATGAGCAGTTCTTC
j_gene: TRBJ2-3; v_gene: TRBV4-1; abundance: -; d_gene: -; CDR3aa: CASSFQGSDTQYF; CDR3nt: TGCGCCAGCAGCTTCCAAGGATCAGATACGCAGTATTTT
j_gene: TRBJ1-4; v_gene: TRBV5-1; abundance: -; d_gene: -; CDR3aa: CASSLAENEKLFF; CDR3nt: TGCGCCAGCAGCTTGGCGGAAAATGAAAAACTGTTTTTT
j_gene: TRBJ2-3; v_gene: TRBV7-9; abundance: once; d_gene: TRBD2; CDR3aa: CASSTGLAGRTDTQYF; CDR3nt: TGTGCCAGCAGCACGGGACTAGCGGGCCGCACAGATACGCAGTATTTT
j_gene: TRBJ2-1; v_gene: TRBV5-1; abundance: -; d_gene: TRBD1; CDR3aa: CASSTSTGFLDEQFF; CDR3nt: TGCGCCAGCAGCACGTCGACAGGGTTCCTAGATGAGCAGTTCTTC
j_gene: TRBJ2-3; v_gene: TRBV28; abundance: -; d_gene: TRBD1; CDR3aa: CASGPGQGASRTDTQYF; CDR3nt: TGTGCCAGCGGCCCGGGACAGGGGGCCTCTCGGACAGATACGCAGTATTTT
j_gene: TRBJ2-1; v_gene: TRBV9; abundance: -; d_gene: -; CDR3aa: CASSVSSGAGYNEQFF; CDR3nt: TGTGCCAGCAGCGTTTCATCGGGGGCGGGATACAATGAGCAGTTCTTC
j_gene: TRBJ1-1; v_gene: TRBV18; abundance: -; d_gene: TRBD1; CDR3aa: CASSPDRVVTEAFF; CDR3nt: TGTGCCAGCTCACCAGACAGGGTAGTTACTGAAGCTTTCTTT
j_gene: TRBJ2-1; v_gene: TRBV27; abundance: -; d_gene: TRBD2; CDR3aa: CASKTGGSYNEQFF; CDR3nt: TGTGCCAGCAAAACGGGGGGCTCCTACAATGAGCAGTTCTTC
j_gene: TRBJ2-3; v_gene: TRBV6-6; abundance: once; d_gene: -; CDR3aa: CASSSRPSDTQYF; CDR3nt: TGTGCCAGCAGTTCCCGACCGTCAGATACGCAGTATTTT
j_gene: TRBJ1-5; v_gene: TRBV10-3; abundance: -; d_gene: -; CDR3aa: CAVRPGENQPQHF; CDR3nt: TGTGCCGTCAGACCAGGAGAAAATCAGCCCCAGCATTTT
j_gene: TRBJ2-7; v_gene: TRBV9; abundance: -; d_gene: -; CDR3aa: CASSPTGTRSEQYF; CDR3nt: TGTGCCAGCAGCCCGACAGGGACTCGTAGCGAGCAGTACTTC
j_gene: TRBJ2-7; v_gene: TRBV28; abundance: -; d_gene: TRBD1; CDR3aa: CASSLDRDRVFF; CDR3nt: TGTGCCAGCAGTTTAGACCGGGACAGGGTCTTTTTC
j_gene: TRBJ2-7; v_gene: TRBV29-1; abundance: -; d_gene: -; CDR3aa: CSVDGAGYEQYF; CDR3nt: TGCAGCGTTGACGGGGCCGGGTACGAGCAGTACTTC
j_gene: TRBJ1-4; v_gene: TRBV2; abundance: -; d_gene: TRBD1; CDR3aa: CASSDPGRGGEKLFF; CDR3nt: TGTGCCAGCAGTGATCCCGGCAGGGGGGGTGAAAAACTGTTTTTT
j_gene: TRBJ1-2; v_gene: TRBV4-1; abundance: -; d_gene: -; CDR3aa: CASSQDPGSNYGYTF; CDR3nt: TGCGCCAGCAGCCAAGACCCAGGGTCTAACTATGGCTACACCTTC
j_gene: TRBJ2-7; v_gene: TRBV6-1; abundance: -; d_gene: TRBD2; CDR3aa: CASSEAAGVLVRGYEQYF; CDR3nt: TGTGCCAGCAGTGAAGCGGCGGGAGTCCTGGTTCGGGGATACGAGCAGTACTTC
j_gene: TRBJ1-2; v_gene: TRBV4-1; abundance: -; d_gene: -; CDR3aa: CASSQAGDGSSGYTF; CDR3nt: TGCGCCAGCAGCCAAGCGGGAGACGGATCCTCTGGCTACACCTTC